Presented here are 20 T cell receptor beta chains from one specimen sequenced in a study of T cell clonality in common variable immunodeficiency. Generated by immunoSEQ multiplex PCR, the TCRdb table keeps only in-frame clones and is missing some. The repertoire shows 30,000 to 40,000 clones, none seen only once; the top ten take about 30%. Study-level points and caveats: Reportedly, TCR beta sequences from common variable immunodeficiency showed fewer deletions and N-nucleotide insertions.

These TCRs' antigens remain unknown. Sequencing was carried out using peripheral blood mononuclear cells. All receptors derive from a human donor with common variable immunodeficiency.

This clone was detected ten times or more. The part of the CDR3 DNA that was read is TGTGCCAGCTCACCACAGGGCCTGAACACTGAA. Its translation: CASSPQGLNTE. The entire CDR3 protein is CASSPQGLNTEAFF. The gene calls are TRBV18 and TRBJ1-1; D is ambiguous. Read sequence stops 3 residues before the CDR3 end, and the germline J gene provides the missing end. The ends were cut back, 1 base at V and 0 bases at J, with 6 bases in the middle. This CDR3 is built from 14 residues. The germline V gene has CDR1 KGHSH and CDR2 LQKENI.

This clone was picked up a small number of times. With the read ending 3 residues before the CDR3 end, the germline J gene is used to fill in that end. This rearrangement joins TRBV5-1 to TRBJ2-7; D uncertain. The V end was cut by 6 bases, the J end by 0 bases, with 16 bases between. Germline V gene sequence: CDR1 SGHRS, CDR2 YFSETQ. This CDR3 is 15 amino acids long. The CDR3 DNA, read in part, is TGCGCCAGCACCAATGAGTTGGGCGTCTCCTACGAG. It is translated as CASTNELGVSYE. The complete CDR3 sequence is CASTNELGVSYEQYF.

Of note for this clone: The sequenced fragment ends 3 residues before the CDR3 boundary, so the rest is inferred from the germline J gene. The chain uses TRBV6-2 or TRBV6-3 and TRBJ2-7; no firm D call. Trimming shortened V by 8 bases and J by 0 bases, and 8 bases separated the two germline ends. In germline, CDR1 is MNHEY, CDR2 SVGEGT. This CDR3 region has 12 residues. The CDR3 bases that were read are TGTGCCAGCGCGCAAAACTCCTACGAG. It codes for CASAQNSYE. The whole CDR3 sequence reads CASAQNSYEQYF.

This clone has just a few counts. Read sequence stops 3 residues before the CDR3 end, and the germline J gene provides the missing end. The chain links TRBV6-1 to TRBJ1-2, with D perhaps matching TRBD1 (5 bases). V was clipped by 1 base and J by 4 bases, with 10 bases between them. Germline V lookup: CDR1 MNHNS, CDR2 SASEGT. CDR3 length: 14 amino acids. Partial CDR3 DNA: TGTGCCAGCAGTGAAGGTCAGGGTCTCTATGGC. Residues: CASSEGQGLYG. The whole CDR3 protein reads CASSEGQGLYGYTF.

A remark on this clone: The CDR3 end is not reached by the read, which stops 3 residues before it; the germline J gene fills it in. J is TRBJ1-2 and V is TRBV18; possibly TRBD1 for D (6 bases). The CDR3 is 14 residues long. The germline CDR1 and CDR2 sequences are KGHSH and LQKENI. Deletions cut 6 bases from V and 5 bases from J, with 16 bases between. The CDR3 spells CASSPGQRGYGYTF. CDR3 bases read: TGTGCCAGCTCCCCCGGACAGCGGGGGTATGGC.

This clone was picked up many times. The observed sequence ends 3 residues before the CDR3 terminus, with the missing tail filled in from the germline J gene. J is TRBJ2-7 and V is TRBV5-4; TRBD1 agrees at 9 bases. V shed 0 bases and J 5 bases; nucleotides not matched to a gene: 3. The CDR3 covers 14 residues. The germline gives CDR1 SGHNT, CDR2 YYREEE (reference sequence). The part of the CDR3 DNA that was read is TGTGCCAGCAGCTTGGTGGGACAGGGACACGAG. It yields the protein CASSLVGQGHE. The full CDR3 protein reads CASSLVGQGHEQYF.

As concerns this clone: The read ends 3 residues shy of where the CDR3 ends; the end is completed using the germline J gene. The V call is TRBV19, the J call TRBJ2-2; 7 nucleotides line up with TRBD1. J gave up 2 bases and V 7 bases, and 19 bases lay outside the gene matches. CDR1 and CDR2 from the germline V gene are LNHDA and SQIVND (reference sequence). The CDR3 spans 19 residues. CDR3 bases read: TGTGCCAGTACTTCCCTCAGAGGGTCGGCAGGGGGTAACACCGGGGAG. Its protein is CASTSLRGSAGGNTGE. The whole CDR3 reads CASTSLRGSAGGNTGELFF.

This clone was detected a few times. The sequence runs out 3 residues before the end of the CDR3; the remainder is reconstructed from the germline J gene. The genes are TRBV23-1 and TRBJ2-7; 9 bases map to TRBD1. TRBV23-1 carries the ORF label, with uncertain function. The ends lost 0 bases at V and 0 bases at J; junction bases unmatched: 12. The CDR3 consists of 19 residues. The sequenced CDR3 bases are TGCGCCAGCAGTCAATCCCGAATCCAATCGGGACAGGGCTCCTACGAG. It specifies CASSQSRIQSGQGSYE. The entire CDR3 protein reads CASSQSRIQSGQGSYEQYF.

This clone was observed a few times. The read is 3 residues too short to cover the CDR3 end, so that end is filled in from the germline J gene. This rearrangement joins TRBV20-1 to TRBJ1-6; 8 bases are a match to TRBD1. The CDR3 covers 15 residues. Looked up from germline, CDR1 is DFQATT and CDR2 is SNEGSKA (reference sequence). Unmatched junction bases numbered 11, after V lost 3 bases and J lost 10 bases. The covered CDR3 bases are TGCAGTGCTAGGACAGGGGCCCGGGTTTACTCACCC. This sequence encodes CSARTGARVYSP. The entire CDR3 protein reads CSARTGARVYSPLHF.

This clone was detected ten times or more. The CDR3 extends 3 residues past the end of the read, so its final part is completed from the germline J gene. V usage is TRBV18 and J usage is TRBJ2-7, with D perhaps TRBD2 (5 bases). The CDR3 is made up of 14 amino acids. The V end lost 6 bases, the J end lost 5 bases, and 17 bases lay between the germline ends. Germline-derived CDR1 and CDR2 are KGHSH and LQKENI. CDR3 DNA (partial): TGTGCCAGCTCGCCTTTCGAGGGAGCGGACGAG. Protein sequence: CASSPFEGADE. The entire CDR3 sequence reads CASSPFEGADEQYF.

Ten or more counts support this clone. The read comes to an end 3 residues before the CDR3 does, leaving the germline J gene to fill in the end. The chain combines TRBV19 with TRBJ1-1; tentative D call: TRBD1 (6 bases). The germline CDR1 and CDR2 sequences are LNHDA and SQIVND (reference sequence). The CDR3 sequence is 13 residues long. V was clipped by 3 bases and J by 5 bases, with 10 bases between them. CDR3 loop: CASSIGGATEAFF. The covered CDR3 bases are TGTGCCAGTAGTATTGGGGGGGCAACTGAA.

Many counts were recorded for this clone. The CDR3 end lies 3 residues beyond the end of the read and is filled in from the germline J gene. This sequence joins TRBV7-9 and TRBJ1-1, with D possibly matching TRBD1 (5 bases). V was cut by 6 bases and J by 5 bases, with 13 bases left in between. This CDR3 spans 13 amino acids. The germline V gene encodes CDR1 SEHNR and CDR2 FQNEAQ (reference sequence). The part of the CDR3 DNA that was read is TGTGCCAGCAGGTGGGGGGATAGTACTGAA. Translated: CASRWGDSTE. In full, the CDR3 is CASRWGDSTEAFF.

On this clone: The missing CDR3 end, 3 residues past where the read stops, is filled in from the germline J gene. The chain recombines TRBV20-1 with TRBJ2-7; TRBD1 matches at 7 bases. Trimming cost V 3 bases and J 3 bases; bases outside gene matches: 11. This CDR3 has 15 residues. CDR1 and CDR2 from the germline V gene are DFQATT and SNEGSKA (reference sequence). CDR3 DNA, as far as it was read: TGCAGTGCTAGGGCTAAACAGGGGTTGAGCTACGAG. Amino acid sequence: CSARAKQGLSYE. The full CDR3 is CSARAKQGLSYEQYF.

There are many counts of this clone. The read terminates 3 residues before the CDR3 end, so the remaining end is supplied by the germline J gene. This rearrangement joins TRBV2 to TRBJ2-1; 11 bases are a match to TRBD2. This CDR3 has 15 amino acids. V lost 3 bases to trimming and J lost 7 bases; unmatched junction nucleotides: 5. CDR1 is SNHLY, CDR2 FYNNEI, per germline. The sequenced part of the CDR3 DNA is TGTGCCAGCAGTGATGAGGCTAGCGGGGGGAATGAG. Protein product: CASSDEASGGNE. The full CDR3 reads CASSDEASGGNEQFF.

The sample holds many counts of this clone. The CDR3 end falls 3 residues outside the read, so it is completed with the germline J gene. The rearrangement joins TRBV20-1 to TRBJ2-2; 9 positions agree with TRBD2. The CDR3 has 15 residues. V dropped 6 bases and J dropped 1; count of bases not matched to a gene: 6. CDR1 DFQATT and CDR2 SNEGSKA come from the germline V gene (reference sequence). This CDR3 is CSAILAGGNTGELFF. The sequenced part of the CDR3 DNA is TGCAGTGCGATACTAGCGGGCGGGAACACCGGGGAG.

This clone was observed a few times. The covered CDR3 bases are TGTGCCAGCAGCGAGCGGGGCCCATACAATGAG. Residues: CASSERGPYNE. The whole CDR3 region reads CASSERGPYNEQFF. V is TRBV7-9 and J is TRBJ2-1; 7 bases fit TRBD2. Read coverage stops 3 residues before the CDR3 terminus; the germline J gene supplies the remainder. The CDR3 runs 14 residues. Germline V gene sequence: CDR1 SEHNR, CDR2 FQNEAQ (reference sequence). V lost 5 bases and J lost 4; bases outside the gene matches: 5.

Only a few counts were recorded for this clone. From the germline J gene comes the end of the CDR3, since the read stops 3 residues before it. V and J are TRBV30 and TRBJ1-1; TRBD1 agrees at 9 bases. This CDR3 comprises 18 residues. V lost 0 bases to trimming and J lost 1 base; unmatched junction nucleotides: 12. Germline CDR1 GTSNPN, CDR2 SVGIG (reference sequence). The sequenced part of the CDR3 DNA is TGTGCCTGGAGTGTATGGCCCCGGGACAGGGTGGGGAACACTGAA. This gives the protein CAWSVWPRDRVGNTE. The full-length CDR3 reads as CAWSVWPRDRVGNTEAFF.

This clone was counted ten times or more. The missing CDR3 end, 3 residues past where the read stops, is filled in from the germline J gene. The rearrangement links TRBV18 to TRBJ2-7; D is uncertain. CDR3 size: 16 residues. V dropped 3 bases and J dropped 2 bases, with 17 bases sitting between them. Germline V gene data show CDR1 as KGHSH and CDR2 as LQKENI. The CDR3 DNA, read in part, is TGTGCCAGCTCACCGAGAGTGGCGGTCGCCACCTACGAG. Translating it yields CASSPRVAVATYE. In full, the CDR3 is CASSPRVAVATYEQYF.

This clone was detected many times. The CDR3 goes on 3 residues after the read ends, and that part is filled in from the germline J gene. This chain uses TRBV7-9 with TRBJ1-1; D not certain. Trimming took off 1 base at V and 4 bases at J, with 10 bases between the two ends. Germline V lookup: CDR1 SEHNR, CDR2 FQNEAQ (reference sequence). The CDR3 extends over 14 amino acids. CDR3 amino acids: CASSLETSGTEAFF. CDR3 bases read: TGTGCCAGCAGCTTAGAAACTTCGGGCACTGAA. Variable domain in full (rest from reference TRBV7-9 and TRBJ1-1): DTGVSQNPRHKITKRGQNVTFRCDPISEHNRLYWYRQTLGQGPEFLTYFQNEAQLEKSRLLSDRFSAERPKGSFSTLEIQRTEQGDSAMYLCASSLETSGTEAFFGQGTRLTVV.

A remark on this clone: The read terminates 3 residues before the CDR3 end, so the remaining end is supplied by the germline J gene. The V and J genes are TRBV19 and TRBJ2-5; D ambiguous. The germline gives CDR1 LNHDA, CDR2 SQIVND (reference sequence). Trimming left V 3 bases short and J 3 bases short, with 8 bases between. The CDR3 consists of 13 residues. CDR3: CASSIRLKETQYF. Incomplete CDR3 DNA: TGTGCCAGTAGTATTAGACTGAAAGAGACC.